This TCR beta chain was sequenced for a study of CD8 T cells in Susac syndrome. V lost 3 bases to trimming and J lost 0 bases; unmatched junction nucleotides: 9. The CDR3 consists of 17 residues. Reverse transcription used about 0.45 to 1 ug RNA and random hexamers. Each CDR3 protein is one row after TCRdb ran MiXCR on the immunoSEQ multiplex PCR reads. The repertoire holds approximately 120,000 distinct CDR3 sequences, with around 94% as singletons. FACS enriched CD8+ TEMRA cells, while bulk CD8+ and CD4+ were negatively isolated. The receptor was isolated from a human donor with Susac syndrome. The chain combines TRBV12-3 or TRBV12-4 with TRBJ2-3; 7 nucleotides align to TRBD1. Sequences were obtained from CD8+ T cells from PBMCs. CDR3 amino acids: CASSFGDRPTSTDTQYF. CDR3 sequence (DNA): TGTGCCAGCAGTTTTGGGGACAGACCGACTAGCACAGATACGCAGTATTTT.